The sequence of this T cell receptor (beta chain) was determined in a study of naive and memory T cell subsets (dated by TCRdb to about 2017). The study in broad terms: In the figure summarizing the skin biopsy and whole blood samples, approximately 10 blood donors, 7 tuberculin skin test biopsies and 3 saline control biopsies were reported. PCR2 was typically a SYBR Green qPCR stopped at a set threshold; low-input samples could instead use end-point PCR (around 6 cycles).

The study described a robust, sensitive protocol for amplifying, sequencing and analyzing TCRs, using 3' ligation of a UMI-containing oligonucleotide to TCR cDNA. Whole blood analysis involved drawing around 2.5 ml of peripheral blood from adult healthy volunteers into Tempus tubes and then extracting RNA following the manufacturer's instructions. Total RNA, without cell sorting, was DNase treated with RQ1 DNase before reverse transcription, targeting roughly 1 to 1000 ng input. Libraries were prepared from skin biopsies and whole blood so that pipeline robustness could be tested in samples in which T cells form a minority population. Preparation of the library involved UMI-ligation and nested PCR. The ligated cDNA was amplified in four rounds of PCR with nested alpha and beta constant region primers together with the SP2 primer. For the blood and skin samples, reverse transcription of TCR RNA was done with SuperScript IV along with alpha and beta constant region primers. An oligonucleotide carrying the Illumina SP2 primer and a UMI was ligated to the 3' end of the cDNA by means of T4 RNA ligase 1. To prevent hairpin formation, the 12-nucleotide UMI was made up of two random hexamers with an eight-base spacer between them. From the second PCR onward, the TCR alpha and beta chain libraries were handled separately, and dual indexing was used for multiplexing. After pooling, the indexed libraries were analyzed by capillary electrophoresis and sequenced on either an Illumina MiSeq or NextSeq. To boost base diversity and improve cluster recognition, PhiX DNA at about 5-7.5% was spiked into the libraries. On the study's bioinformatics: Demultiplexor pulled UMIs out of read 2, joined the UMIs with the TCR sequence from read 1, and separated reads according to sample indices. Decombinator identified V and J genes and V-J junctions, assigning each TCR a five-part identifier including V and J deletions. Collapsinator relied on UMIs to correct both sequencing errors and PCR amplification heterogeneity, producing a UMI-based abundance for each TCR. CDR3Translator turned identifiers into nucleotide sequence, translated the nucleotide sequence into amino acids, and pulled out CDR3 regions based on terminal motifs. After normalization to the amount of input RNA, the error-corrected alpha and beta TCR counts from blood and from skin were compared. Clones were called with MiXCR by TCRdb after fastp trimmed the public reads at Q25, and only in-frame beta chains were retained. Every distinct CDR3 protein forms one entry, paired with its most common genes and DNA. The V and J calls and clone size come from TCRdb's table, not from the authors' own analysis. This sample is represented by 25,000 to 30,000 distinct CDR3 sequences; roughly 5.2% of them were singletons. The biggest ten clones account for approximately 7.4% of the sample.

The full study reports these points: The potential sensitivity of the RNA-based method to TCR transcript changes with T cell activation and differentiation was acknowledged.

This clonotype was recorded a few times. Its antigen is still unknown. One base away there is no much larger clone; base qualities are not given. This clonotype was sampled from an adult in good health. The sequenced material came from blood.

The bases read TGTGCCAGCAGCTCTACTAGCGGGAGGGCCCTAGGCTACAATGAGCAGTTCTTC. This gives the protein CASSSTSGRALGYNEQFF. The V gene is TRBV7-9 and the J gene is TRBJ2-1; 13 central bases correspond to TRBD2. Based on the germline V gene (reference sequence), the CDR1 and CDR2 sequences are SEHNR and FQNEAQ. Including the terminal cysteine and phenylalanine, the CDR3 comprises 18 residues. The CDR3 DNA has 54 bases and is translated from base 1. The V end gives up 4 bases and the J end 3 bases, leaving 9 bases in the junction not matched to a gene.